This T cell receptor beta chain is drawn from a study of blood T cells in healthy people across ages (dated by TCRdb to between 2014 and 2017). Describing the broader study: In model experiments, roughly one uniquely barcoded TCR beta cDNA molecule per two T cells was captured by template switching. The donors were divided into four age groups: young (average about 16 years), middle-aged (roughly 40), aged (around 67) and long-lived (roughly 82). The study measured age-related changes in TCR beta repertoire diversity using deep sequencing normalized with unique cDNA molecular identifiers. Two additional independent replicas of 1 million unique cDNA reads from the same blood draw were analyzed for two donors (one aged 18 to 30 and one aged 80 or older). The full study reports these points: Compared with the aged group, the long-lived group had more naive CD4+ T cells, fewer expanded clones and increased TCR diversity, a pattern suggesting age selection. Estimates of total diversity based on one million sequenced T cells were regarded as lower bounds and as underestimates. Conclusive comparison of naive and antigen-experienced compartments was prevented by the profiling of bulk unsorted PBMCs. The CMV infection status of donors was not known, potentially confounding age-related changes in expanded clonotypes. Observed TCR beta diversity per million T cells fell roughly linearly with age, and a significant reduction was already apparent by age approximately 40. A strong correlation was found between observed TCR beta diversity and the percentage of naive T cells measured by flow cytometry.

The trim is 4 bases for V and 1 base for J, with a gap of 15 bases between the germline ends. The CDR3, from cysteine to phenylalanine, totals 16 residues. Of the read, only the CDR3 DNA is kept; its 48 bases are in frame from base 1. From a lookup of the germline V gene, CDR1 and CDR2 are SGHRS and YFSETQ. Preparation of the library involved 5' RACE. The instrument given in TCRdb is Illumina HiSeq 2500. A second PCR of roughly 7 to 11 cycles was performed with a sample-barcoded 5' primer and a J-beta primer mix. A template-switch 5' adaptor carrying 12 random nucleotides introduced a unique molecular identifier onto each TCR beta cDNA molecule. At least 3 million CDR3-containing paired-end reads were obtained from each sample. First-strand cDNA was synthesized from all RNA with the Mint cDNA synthesis kit, primed by a TRBC-specific oligonucleotide. All cDNA was treated with uracil-DNA glycosylase and then went through a first 18-cycle PCR with the universal primers M1SS and BC2_uni_R. The paper's data handling went like this. Normalization of each sample was performed by random selection of 1 million high-quality reads, each carrying a distinct molecular identifier. Reads with shared molecular identifiers were discarded instead of being binned into consensus sequences. MiTCR, run with a Q25 quality threshold and the strictest error-elimination algorithm, handled CDR3 identification, clonotype clustering and error correction. A nonparametric unseen species model with Euler transformation was used to estimate a lower bound on total TCR beta diversity. TCRdb reprocessed the public reads (quality trimming at Q25 with fastp, clone calling with MiXCR) and kept in-frame beta chains. Rows are unified per CDR3 protein, each entry keeping the most common DNA and genes. TCRdb, rather than the study authors, made the V and J calls. A total of 750,000 to 1,000,000 distinct CDR3 sequences appear in this sample, roughly 28% of them only once. Roughly a tenth of the sample is held by the ten biggest clonotypes.

The donors were around 39 Caucasian individuals from Russia, aged roughly 6 to 100 years, who were systemically healthy. About 10 milliliters of peripheral blood were collected from each donor into EDTA-treated Vacutainer tubes. Ficoll-Paque density-gradient centrifugation was used to isolate PBMCs, with at least 6.5 million per sample. Total RNA, at least 5.5 micrograms per sample, was extracted from PBMCs with Trizol reagent. For every donor, an aliquot of PBMCs went through flow cytometry to measure the percentages of naive CD45RAhigh/CD27high T cells. This clonotype was observed a few times. The antigen it binds to is not known. No base-level quality is on record; no much larger clone is a single base apart. These data are also associated with another study on T cells of mothers and their children. The second study's authors report: Nine systemically healthy Caucasian individuals served as donors, namely three mothers together with their six children. cDNA synthesis used all of the extracted RNA, with roughly 1.5 ug of RNA in each 15 ul reaction. In the second PCR, the M1S primer introduced both the sample barcodes and 2-4 random nucleotides. Each mother yielded over 10 million TCR beta CDR3 reads and each child about 3 million reads. Thymic selection shapes the output of TCR recombination in a similar way in related and unrelated pairs, and inherited differences have a minor effect. Normalized repertoire overlap was always found to be slightly, but never significantly, higher in related mother-child pairs than in unrelated mother-child pairs. No persistent microchimeric T cell clones were detected, at a sensitivity of approximately 100 clones per million clonotypes. In the study, deep NGS was used to compare the TCR beta repertoires of mothers and children, and features distinguishing related mother-child pairs from unrelated individuals were sought. On average, the children were 11 +/- 4 years old, while the mothers were about 37 +/- 4 years old. After adapter ligation with NEBNext reagents, the libraries were sequenced on Illumina HiSeq 2000 with 100+100 nt paired-end reads. To prevent cross-contamination, the mother and child libraries were prepared one month apart and sequenced in separate runs. For each donor, between about 500,000 and 2,200,000 distinct TCR beta clonotypes were identified. Naive TCR beta clonotypes were estimated from low-frequency clonotypes matched to each donor's FACS-determined naive share, without sorting.

The sequence joins TRBV5-1 to TRBJ2-4; the D match is possibly TRBD1 or TRBD2, with 5 bases aligned in each. This receptor was identified in a middle-aged woman in good health. The sample taken for sequencing was blood. The DNA reads as follows: TGCGCCAGCAGCCCCGACAGAGGGGTTGCCAAAAACATTCAGTACTTC. It is translated as CASSPDRGVAKNIQYF.